Presented here are 23 T cell receptor beta chains from one specimen sequenced in a study of T cell clones after liver transplantation. Here immunoSEQ multiplex PCR was the method, and the copy in TCRdb shows in-frame clones only, minus some. The sample lists roughly 70,000 clones; 80% were seen once. The sequencing used CD4+ T cells from blood, collected before liver transplant. These receptor sequences come from a human donor who received a liver transplant.

This clone was detected only once. The chain links TRBV28 to TRBJ1-2; 8 bases are shared with TRBD1. After removal of 6 bases from V and 4 bases from J, the junction contained 7 bases not matched to a gene. The CDR3 covers 14 residues. CDR1 and CDR2 from the germline V gene are MDHEN and SYDVKM. DNA of the CDR3: TGTGCCAGCAGGCAGGGGGCGCCGGGCTATGGCTACACCTTC. Translation gives CASRQGAPGYGYTF.

The chain links TRBV29-1 to TRBJ2-5; D may be TRBD2 (6 bases). Trimming left V 6 bases short and J 4 bases short, with 15 bases between. The CDR3 spans 13 residues. Germline V CDR1 and CDR2: SQVTM, ANQGSEA. For the CDR3, the DNA is TGCAGCGTGGGGGGAGAGGATTTAGAGACCCAGTACTTC. Translation: CSVGGEDLETQYF.

This chain uses TRBV5-1 with TRBJ2-6; 9 nucleotides agree with TRBD2. CDR3 length: 18 residues. Germline-derived CDR1 and CDR2 are SGHRS and YFSETQ. The ends lost 5 bases at V and 2 bases at J; junction bases unmatched: 11. DNA for the CDR3: TGCGCCAGCAGACCGGGTAGACTAGCGGTAACTGGGGCCAACGTCCTGACTTTC. Residues: CASRPGRLAVTGANVLTF.

This clone has more than one count but fewer than ten. The chain uses TRBV5-6 and TRBJ1-5; TRBD1 matches 10 bases. CDR3 length: 17 amino acids. The germline V gene has CDR1 SGHDT and CDR2 YYEEEE. V lost 4 bases to trimming and J lost 4 bases; unmatched junction nucleotides: 11. The DNA for the CDR3 is TGTGCCAGCAGCCTCAGACAGGGGGCCATTTTTAATCAGCCCCAGCATTTT. Encoded protein: CASSLRQGAIFNQPQHF.

The count of this clone is one. The V call is TRBV19, the J call TRBJ2-1, with a possible D match to TRBD2 (5 bases). This CDR3 has 14 amino acids. Trimming stripped 2 bases from V and 4 bases from J, with 9 bases between. Germline CDR1 and CDR2: LNHDA and SQIVND (reference sequence). The CDR3 protein is CASSISPGYNEQFF. The CDR3 DNA reads as TGTGCCAGTAGTATATCCCCGGGATACAATGAGCAGTTCTTC. The variable domain in full, with the rest retrieved from reference TRBV19 and TRBJ2-1, is DGGITQSPKYLFRKEGQNVTLSCEQNLNHDAMYWYRQDPGQGLRLIYYSQIVNDFQKGDIAEGYSVSREKKESFPLTVTSAQKNPTAFYLCASSISPGYNEQFFGPGTRLTVL.

This chain joins TRBV6-5 and TRBJ2-5; TRBD1 might be the D (5 bases). Trimming removed 2 bases from V and 5 bases from J, with 12 bases in between. This CDR3 has 14 amino acids. Germline values: CDR1 MNHEY, CDR2 SVGAGI. The CDR3 DNA sequence: TGTGCCAGCAGTTACGGCAGGGCGAAGGAGACCCAGTACTTC. It translates to CASSYGRAKETQYF.

A single count supports this clone. V gene TRBV19 combines with J gene TRBJ2-7; D might be TRBD1 or TRBD2, each matching 7 bases. V lost 4 bases, J lost 4 bases, and 17 bases lay in between. The CDR3 sequence is 15 residues long. CDR1 is LNHDA and CDR2 is SQIVND in the germline V gene (reference sequence). The CDR3 DNA reads as TGTGCCAGTAGTAGGCGGGGAGGGGGCGCGTACGAGCAGTACTTC. Translated, it gives CASSRRGGGAYEQYF.

This rearrangement joins TRBV28 to TRBJ2-7, with TRBD2 matching 7 bases. The CDR3 is 14 residues long. CDR1 MDHEN and CDR2 SYDVKM come from the germline V gene. Trimming removed 3 bases from V and 2 bases from J; junction bases left unmatched: 4. CDR3 coding DNA: TGTGCCAGCAGTTTGGTAGCGGGCCCCTACGAGCAGTACTTC. It encodes CASSLVAGPYEQYF.

This clone was counted a few times. The chain has TRBV18 and TRBJ1-2; D possibly corresponds to TRBD1 (5 bases). Trimming shortened V by 4 bases and J by 4 bases, and 22 bases separated the two germline ends. The CDR3 spans 17 residues. In germline, CDR1 is KGHSH, CDR2 LQKENI. The CDR3 DNA follows: TGTGCCAGCTCACTATCCGCGGGGGTTCGAGCGGTCTATGGCTACACCTTC. This codes for CASSLSAGVRAVYGYTF. The full variable domain, completed using reference TRBV18 and TRBJ1-2, is NAGVMQNPRHLVRRRGQEARLRCSPMKGHSHVYWYRQLPEEGLKFMVYLQKENIIDESGMPKERFSAEFPKEGPSILRIQQVVRGDSAAYFCASSLSAGVRAVYGYTFGSGTRLTVV.

This clone has a single count. The rearrangement links TRBV5-1 to TRBJ1-3; D is unclear. V lost 1 base and J lost 0, with 14 bases in between. The CDR3 is 17 residues long. CDR1 SGHRS and CDR2 YFSETQ come from the germline V gene. The CDR3 protein is CASSLFWLGISGNTIYF. The CDR3 DNA is TGCGCCAGCAGCTTGTTTTGGTTGGGGATCTCTGGAAACACCATATATTTT.

The chain employs TRBV2 and TRBJ1-1; D remains ambiguous. The CDR3 extends over 14 amino acids. CDR1 SNHLY and CDR2 FYNNEI come from the germline V gene. V was pared by 8 bases and J by 0 bases, with 13 bases between. CDR3 residues: CASRQLGMNTEAFF. CDR3 DNA: TGTGCCAGCCGACAACTCGGTATGAACACTGAAGCTTTCTTT. Full variable domain (remainder filled in from reference TRBV2 and TRBJ1-1): EPEVTQTPSHQVTQMGQEVILRCVPISNHLYFYWYRQILGQKVEFLVSFYNNEISEKSEIFDDQFSVERPDGSNFTLKIRSTKLEDSAMYFCASRQLGMNTEAFFGQGTRLTVV.

V gene TRBV29-1 combines with J gene TRBJ1-5; no clear D gene. Germline V CDR1 and CDR2: SQVTM, ANQGSEA. This CDR3 comprises 12 residues. Between the trimmed V and J ends, which lost 6 bases and 3 bases, there was a span of 9 bases. CDR3 in DNA: TGCAGCGTCGGAGCCTACAATCAGCCCCAGCATTTT. The encoded protein is CSVGAYNQPQHF.

In the case of this clone: Within the sample, other DNA sequences also encode this same CDR3. The rearrangement joins TRBV10-3 to TRBJ1-1; no definite D call. CDR3 length: 15 residues. The germline CDR1 and CDR2 sequences are ENHRY and SYGVKD. The germline V and J ends were trimmed by 0 bases and 0 bases, with 8 bases remaining between them. The CDR3 nucleotides are TGTGCCATCAGTGAGTCCCAGGACCTGAACACTGAAGCTTTCTTT. It codes for CAISESQDLNTEAFF.

V is TRBV20-1 and J is TRBJ2-3; D gene unclear. This CDR3 has 10 residues. Germline CDR1 is DFQATT and CDR2 is SNEGSKA (reference sequence). This CDR3 reads CSPTTDTQYF. Written as DNA, the CDR3 is TGCAGCCCCACTACAGATACGCAGTATTTT.

The CDR3 DNA reads as TGCGCCAGCAGTGGGGGGACAGGGCTGTTGAGCTCTGGAAACACCATATATTTT. It specifies CASSGGTGLLSSGNTIYF. The V and J genes are TRBV10-2 and TRBJ1-3; 9 bases match TRBD1. V shed 4 bases and J 0 bases; nucleotides not matched to a gene: 10. Germline V gene lookup returns CDR1 WSHSY and CDR2 SAAADI. The CDR3 is made up of 18 amino acids.

The chain employs TRBV7-2 and TRBJ2-1; tentatively, D is TRBD1 (5 bases). Looked up from germline, CDR1 is SGHTA and CDR2 is FQGNSA. V was cut by 4 bases and J by 0 bases, with 10 bases left in between. The CDR3 loop spans 15 amino acids. The CDR3 DNA reads TGTGCCAGCAGCTGGGGCAGGAGCTCCTACAATGAGCAGTTCTTC. Amino acids: CASSWGRSSYNEQFF.

By share of the sample, this clone is medium-sized. The chain couples TRBV11-2 to TRBJ2-7, with D perhaps assigned TRBD1 or TRBD2 (6 bases each). The germline gives CDR1 SGHAT, CDR2 FQNNGV. The CDR3 is 15 residues long. Between the trimmed V and J ends, which lost 0 bases and 3 bases, there was a span of 12 bases. In DNA, the CDR3 is TGTGCCAGCAGCTTAGAAGGGGGGCGCAGCTACGAGCAGTACTTC. Its translation is CASSLEGGRSYEQYF.

This chain uses TRBV19 with TRBJ1-4; TRBD1 agrees at 8 bases. V shed 7 bases, J shed 1 base, and the junction held 8 bases outside the gene matches. This CDR3 region has 16 residues. The germline CDR1 and CDR2 sequences are LNHDA and SQIVND (reference sequence). CDR3 loop: CASTMTGAVTNEKLFF. Written as DNA, the CDR3 is TGTGCCAGTACGATGACAGGGGCTGTAACTAATGAAAAACTGTTTTTT.

There are a few counts of this clone. This sample also contains other DNA sequences that code for the same CDR3. J is TRBJ2-7 and V is TRBV5-6, with no clear D. The CDR3 is 14 amino acids. Trimming shortened V by 0 bases and J by 1 base, and 8 bases separated the two germline ends. Per the germline V gene, CDR1 is SGHDT and CDR2 is YYEEEE. The CDR3 sequence is CASSLGPSSYEQYF. CDR3 in DNA: TGTGCCAGCAGCTTGGGACCCTCGTCCTACGAGCAGTACTTC. Full variable domain (outside the CDR3, taken from reference TRBV5-6 and TRBJ2-7): DAGVTQSPTHLIKTRGQQVTLRCSPKSGHDTVSWYQQALGQGPQFIFQYYEEEERQRGNFPDRFSGHQFPNYSSELNVNALLLGDSALYLCASSLGPSSYEQYFGPGTRLTVT.

The chain carries TRBV5-1 and TRBJ2-2, with unresolved D. This CDR3 has 15 residues. V lost 2 bases and J lost 0, with 8 bases in between. Germline values: CDR1 SGHRS, CDR2 YFSETQ. For the CDR3, the DNA is TGCGCCAGCAGCTTTGTCAGCACGAACACCGGGGAGCTGTTTTTT. It codes for CASSFVSTNTGELFF.

The rearrangement uses TRBV29-1 and TRBJ2-2; no reliable D call. Germline V gene sequence: CDR1 SQVTM, CDR2 ANQGSEA. This CDR3 has 11 residues. Trimming left V 4 bases short and J 4 bases short, with 4 bases between. The CDR3, as DNA: TGCAGCGTTGGAACCACCGGGGAGCTGTTTTTT. Its translation is CSVGTTGELFF.

The V gene is TRBV19, the J gene TRBJ2-7; TRBD2 aligns across 11 bases. V lost 4 bases to trimming and J lost 2 bases; unmatched junction nucleotides: 7. This CDR3 contains 16 residues. Germline V CDR1 and CDR2: LNHDA, SQIVND (reference sequence). This chain's CDR3 is CASSNSGRAGPYEQYF. CDR3 in DNA: TGTGCCAGTAGTAATAGCGGGAGGGCCGGACCCTACGAGCAGTACTTC.

The genes are TRBV7-6 and TRBJ1-3, with D uncertain. The germline V gene encodes CDR1 SGHVS and CDR2 FNYEAQ. CDR3 length equals 15 residues. The V end lost 4 bases, the J end lost 2 bases, and 12 bases lay between the germline ends. DNA of the CDR3: TGTGCCAGCAGCTCTCCCTGGTCGGCTGGAAACACCATATATTTT. This translates into CASSSPWSAGNTIYF.